Each of the 28 T cell receptor beta chains below was sequenced from the same sample in a study of blood T cell repertoires in COVID-19. Data came from immunoSEQ multiplex PCR; TCRdb stores just in-frame clones and leaves some out. The sample records over 45,000 clones, over 80% being singletons. The source material was peripheral blood. The origin of the receptors is an older man with acute or convalescent COVID-19.

This rearrangement joins TRBV5-1 to TRBJ2-1; weak D call: TRBD2 (5 bases). The CDR3 runs to 15 residues. The germline V gene encodes CDR1 SGHRS and CDR2 YFSETQ. V lost 6 bases to trimming and J lost 0 bases, with 13 bases between them. The CDR3 here is CASKQLGSSYNEQFF. CDR3 coding DNA: TGCGCCAGCAAGCAGCTAGGGAGCTCCTACAATGAGCAGTTCTTC.

CDR3: CASTSGQGVRGNQPQHF. The CDR3, as DNA: TGTGCCAGCACTTCGGGACAGGGGGTACGAGGCAATCAGCCCCAGCATTTT. J is TRBJ1-5 and V is TRBV2; 11 bases line up with TRBD1. J gave up 2 bases and V 7 bases, and 10 bases lay outside the gene matches. CDR3 length: 17 residues. From germline, CDR1 is SNHLY and CDR2 FYNNEI.

The chain joins TRBV7-2 to TRBJ2-3, with D perhaps matching TRBD1 (6 bases). The ends were cut back, 2 bases at V and 4 bases at J, with 7 bases in the middle. The CDR3 contains 13 residues. Germline V gene data show CDR1 as SGHTA and CDR2 as FQGNSA. Here the CDR3 DNA reads TGTGCCAGCAGCTTACAGGGGTCAGATACGCAGTATTTT. Amino acid sequence: CASSLQGSDTQYF.

The V call is TRBV12-5, the J call TRBJ1-2; possibly TRBD1 for D (5 bases). The V gene's germline CDR1 is LGHNT and CDR2 FRNRAP. The CDR3 length is 15 residues. V was shortened by 0 bases and J by 4 bases, with 12 bases between the two germline ends. CDR3 loop: CASGLVIREAYGYTF. The CDR3 DNA is TGTGCTAGTGGTTTGGTAATCAGGGAAGCCTATGGCTACACCTTC.

The gene calls are TRBV6-1 and TRBJ1-3, with 8 bases lining up with TRBD1. The germline V gene has CDR1 MNHNS and CDR2 SASEGT. V lost 3 bases and J lost 8; bases outside the gene matches: 9. CDR3 length: 15 residues. CDR3 region: CASSDVTGGRDTIYF. DNA of the CDR3: TGTGCCAGCAGTGATGTTACAGGGGGACGGGACACCATATATTTT.

J is TRBJ2-1 and V is TRBV7-2; D might be TRBD2 (6 bases). V shed 1 base and J shed 7 bases, with 14 bases lying between them. Germline values: CDR1 SGHTA, CDR2 FQGNSA. The CDR3 has 15 amino acids. The CDR3 here is CASSLGRGGPNEQFF. CDR3 DNA sequence: TGTGCCAGCAGCTTAGGGCGGGGAGGACCTAATGAGCAGTTCTTC.

The V and J genes are TRBV5-4 and TRBJ2-2; D call uncertain. Trimming took off 1 base at V and 1 base at J, with 5 bases between the two ends. The CDR3 runs 14 residues. The germline CDR1 and CDR2 sequences are SGHNT and YYREEE (reference sequence). As DNA, the CDR3 is TGTGCCAGCAGCTTGCCAGGGAACACCGGGGAGCTGTTTTTT. As protein: CASSLPGNTGELFF.

The CDR3: CASSKDPAGLLEHRGAVF. In DNA form, the CDR3 reads TGTGCCAGCAGCAAAGACCCAGCGGGGCTCCTTGAACACCGGGGAGCTGTTTTT. This sequence joins TRBV21-1 and TRBJ2-2; the table's D gene call, TRBD2, was not cross checked with the DNA. TRBV21-1 is a documented pseudogene. This CDR3 comprises 18 residues.

The chain has TRBV7-2 and TRBJ1-3; 8 bases map to TRBD1. Germline V CDR1 and CDR2: SGHTA, FQGNSA. The CDR3 totals 16 residues. V lost 6 bases to trimming and J lost 3 bases; unmatched junction nucleotides: 10. The CDR3 DNA follows: TGTGCCAGCAGTCCTCAGGGGGCTATTCTTGGAAACACCATATATTTT. This codes for CASSPQGAILGNTIYF.

The J gene is TRBJ1-5, the V gene TRBV21-1; no DNA check was done on the table's D call, TRBD1. TRBV21-1 is listed as a pseudogene. The CDR3 has 16 amino acids. The CDR3 here is CASSKAKVMAYQPQHF. CDR3 in DNA: TGTGCCAGCAGCAAAGCTAAAGTTATGGCTTATCAGCCCCAGCATTTT.

This clone was seen only once. The genes are TRBV7-8 and TRBJ2-7, with 8 positions matching TRBD1. There are 15 residues in the CDR3. From germline, CDR1 is SGHVS and CDR2 FQNEAQ. V lost 5 bases to trimming and J lost 3 bases; unmatched junction nucleotides: 9. The CDR3 DNA reads as TGTGCCAGCAGCCCGCAGACAGGGGCCTACTACGAGCAGTACTTC. Translated: CASSPQTGAYYEQYF.

The chain is built from TRBV19 and TRBJ1-1; D perhaps matches TRBD1 (6 bases). The CDR3 loop spans 13 amino acids. V was pared by 5 bases and J by 6 bases, with 13 bases between. Per the germline V gene, CDR1 is LNHDA and CDR2 is SQIVND (reference sequence). CDR3 residues: CASSSQGYPEAFF. CDR3 bases: TGTGCCAGTAGTTCACAGGGCTACCCTGAAGCTTTCTTT.

This chain joins TRBV7-6 and TRBJ2-1; a possible D gene is TRBD2 (6 bases). Germline V CDR1 and CDR2: SGHVS, FNYEAQ. This CDR3 has 16 amino acids. With 4 bases removed from V and 4 bases from J, the gap between germline ends came to 17 bases. CDR3 protein: CASSSLSGDFYNEQFF. CDR3 nucleotide sequence: TGTGCCAGCAGCTCCCTGTCGGGAGACTTTTACAATGAGCAGTTCTTC.

The chain employs TRBV12-3 or TRBV12-4 and TRBJ1-1, with TRBD1 identical over 8 bases. The CDR3 covers 13 residues. J lost 1 base, V lost 7 bases, and 2 bases had no gene match. Here the CDR3 reads CASTDRGNTEAFF. CDR3 bases: TGTGCCAGCACAGACAGGGGGAACACTGAAGCTTTCTTT.

The J gene is TRBJ1-2, the V gene TRBV18; D is uncertain. CDR3 size: 16 residues. V was trimmed by 2 bases and J by 0 bases, leaving 13 bases between them. Germline CDR1 KGHSH, CDR2 LQKENI. The CDR3 reads CASSPGSQATNYGYTF. Written as DNA, the CDR3 is TGTGCCAGCTCACCAGGGTCGCAGGCCACTAACTATGGCTACACCTTC.

The V call is TRBV4-3, the J call TRBJ2-3; 10 bases are shared with TRBD2. V shed 2 bases and J 3 bases; nucleotides not matched to a gene: 2. CDR3 length: 15 residues. Germline CDR1 and CDR2: LGHNA and YSLEER. CDR3 protein: CASSQSGRGTDTQYF. The CDR3 DNA reads as TGCGCCAGCAGCCAAAGCGGGAGGGGGACAGATACGCAGTATTTT.

V is TRBV19 and J is TRBJ1-5; a possible D gene is TRBD1 (5 bases). Looked up from germline, CDR1 is LNHDA and CDR2 is SQIVND (reference sequence). The CDR3 has 14 residues. Trimming stripped 4 bases from V and 5 bases from J, with 12 bases between. DNA of the CDR3: TGTGCCAGTAGTACGCTAGGAGGGGATCAGCCCCAGCATTTT. Residues: CASSTLGGDQPQHF.

The chain links TRBV5-4 to TRBJ2-3, with D uncertain. CDR3 length: 14 residues. Trimming took 0 bases from V and 3 from J, leaving 8 bases between them. The germline CDR1 and CDR2 sequences are SGHNT and YYREEE (reference sequence). CDR3 nucleotides: TGTGCCAGCAGCTTGGACCAGAGGACAGATACGCAGTATTTT. Translating it yields CASSLDQRTDTQYF.

The sample holds a few counts of this clone. This chain uses TRBV19 with TRBJ2-6, with TRBD1 matching over 7 bases. The germline gives CDR1 LNHDA, CDR2 SQIVND (reference sequence). Trimming took 4 bases from V and 4 from J; bases not matched to a gene: 4. The CDR3 is 15 residues long. The CDR3 nucleotides read TGTGCCAGTAGTACCACAGGGGCCGGGGCCAACGTCCTGACTTTC. This codes for CASSTTGAGANVLTF.

The J gene is TRBJ2-3, the V gene TRBV5-4, with a tentative D call TRBD2 (7 bases). Trimming cost V 4 bases and J 4 bases, with 22 bases left between them. Germline V lookup: CDR1 SGHNT, CDR2 YYREEE (reference sequence). The CDR3 consists of 17 residues. The CDR3 here is CASSARGGGTGADTQYF. Written as DNA, the CDR3 is TGTGCCAGCAGCGCCCGAGGGGGAGGGACGGGAGCAGATACGCAGTATTTT.

This clone was observed a single time. The rearrangement uses TRBV7-2 and TRBJ1-1; 7 nucleotides line up with TRBD1. CDR3 length equals 14 residues. Germline assignment: CDR1 SGHTA and CDR2 FQGNSA. V was clipped by 6 bases and J by 0 bases; unmatched bases: 4. The CDR3 is CASRLDRVNTEAFF. As DNA, the CDR3 is TGTGCCAGCAGACTTGACAGGGTGAACACTGAAGCTTTCTTT.

This clone was counted only a few times. The rearrangement links TRBV7-2 to TRBJ1-1; no firm D call. This CDR3 is 14 amino acids long. In germline, CDR1 is SGHTA, CDR2 FQGNSA. Trimming left V 5 bases short and J 5 bases short, with 15 bases between. The DNA for the CDR3 is TGTGCCAGCAGCGCCGTGGCAGGTTGGACTGAAGCTTTCTTT. Its protein product is CASSAVAGWTEAFF.

The chain uses TRBV7-2 and TRBJ2-7; the D gene is possibly TRBD1 (6 bases). The germline V gene encodes CDR1 SGHTA and CDR2 FQGNSA. The CDR3 loop spans 13 amino acids. V lost 1 base, J lost 6 bases, and 10 bases lay in between. The CDR3 sequence: CASSLVEGGEQYF. The CDR3 DNA reads TGTGCCAGCAGCTTAGTAGAAGGGGGCGAGCAGTACTTC.

The chain links TRBV27 to TRBJ2-3, with TRBD2 identical over 16 bases. J was trimmed by 1 base and V by 5 bases; bases with no gene match: 6. The CDR3 sequence is 18 residues long. Germline lookup yields CDR1 MNHEY and CDR2 SMNVEV (reference sequence). The CDR3 bases are TGTGCCAGCAGTCTTACCGGGACTAGCGGGAGGGGCACAGATACGCAGTATTTT. Its translation: CASSLTGTSGRGTDTQYF.

The chain joins TRBV5-1 to TRBJ2-5; 7 bases line up with TRBD1. With 4 bases clipped from V and 0 bases from J, the junction kept 6 bases outside the gene matches. The CDR3 has 15 residues. Germline assignment: CDR1 SGHRS and CDR2 YFSETQ. CDR3 coding DNA: TGCGCCAGCAGCCCCGGGACAGCGTACCAAGAGACCCAGTACTTC. Encoded protein: CASSPGTAYQETQYF.

V usage is TRBV28 and J usage is TRBJ1-1, with TRBD1 matching 7 bases. CDR3 length: 15 residues. CDR1 and CDR2 from the germline V gene are MDHEN and SYDVKM. Trimming removed 5 bases from V and 1 base from J; junction bases left unmatched: 7. CDR3 protein: CASSLLGQQNTEAFF. The CDR3, as DNA: TGTGCCAGCAGTCTTCTGGGACAGCAGAACACTGAAGCTTTCTTT. Complete variable domain (other parts from reference TRBV28 and TRBJ1-1): DVKVTQSSRYLVKRTGEKVFLECVQDMDHENMFWYRQDPGLGLRLIYFSYDVKMKEKGDIPEGYSVSREKKERFSLILESASTNQTSMYLCASSLLGQQNTEAFFGQGTRLTVV.

The rearrangement uses TRBV27 and TRBJ1-2; 7 bases match TRBD1. The CDR3 runs 13 residues. Germline CDR1 and CDR2: MNHEY and SMNVEV (reference sequence). The J segment lost 5 bases and the V segment lost 5 bases, leaving 5 bases of the junction unmatched. The CDR3, as DNA: TGTGCCAGCAGTCCGGGACAGTCATATGGCTACACCTTC. It yields the protein CASSPGQSYGYTF.

The chain uses TRBV7-8 and TRBJ2-2; 9 bases match TRBD1. This CDR3 contains 15 residues. Trimming took 4 bases from V and 6 from J; bases not matched to a gene: 6. Germline V gene lookup returns CDR1 SGHVS and CDR2 FQNEAQ. DNA of the CDR3: TGTGCCAGCAGCTCGGGACAGGGTGGATCCGGGGAGCTGTTTTTT. It specifies CASSSGQGGSGELFF.